This TCR beta chain was sequenced during a study of cytomegalovirus exposure and HLA in healthy donors. A word on this clone: No antigen is known for it.

Germline CDR1 reads LNHDA; CDR2 reads SQIVND (reference sequence). J gave up 6 bases and V 3 bases, and 8 bases lay outside the gene matches. This CDR3 region has 16 residues. PCR primers comprised 60 Vbeta and 13 Jbeta primers. Assay used: immunoSEQ multiplex PCR; TCRdb lists only in-frame clones, some missing. The sample carries about 150,000 clones, 76% recorded once. General study points: Using the classifier, cytomegalovirus status was reportedly diagnosed with high specificity and sensitivity.

The donors comprised healthy bone marrow donors. The chain couples TRBV19 to TRBJ2-2, with 9 bases that match TRBD2. This receptor was taken from a female donor in good health and CMV-seropositive. Sequencing input: PBMCs. DNA of the CDR3: TGTGCCAGTAGTATTTCTGCGGGAGGGCAATCCGGGGAGCTGTTTTTT. Its protein is CASSISAGGQSGELFF.